This T cell receptor beta chain was found in a study of shared clonotypes between healthy human individuals (dated by TCRdb to about 2020). Looking at the study overall: A couple of women and a few men aged 18 to 49 years were included in the cohort. For each donor, three plates each were used for CD4 naive and CD4 memory, two plates were used for CD8 naive, and one plate was used for CD8 memory. To estimate repertoire size and how much clonotype sharing occurs between individuals, the study deeply sequenced the blood TCR repertoires of roughly 5 healthy adults. To increase sequencing depth and limit assay-specific biases, different laboratories used diverse techniques to prepare libraries and sequence TCR repertoires. Between about 0.9 and 9 billion PBMCs per donor were obtained by leukapheresis. General conclusions and limits of the study: Across a handful of donors, roughly 5.1% of naive CD4, approximately 3.6% of naive CD8, approximately 2.5% of memory CD4, and 0.3% to 0.45% of memory CD8 clonotypes were shared. Because the study included only a small number of donors, the genetic and exposure-history diversity represented was limited. Sampling was restricted to blood, and TCR repertoires in tissue are likely to differ from TCR repertoires in blood. Based on pairwise subsampling, the degree of clonotype sharing among donors was expected to be affected by sequencing depth. Higher generation probabilities were observed for clonotypes shared by all four sorted-subset donors than for non-shared clonotypes. Rarefaction of sorted-subset datasets indicated incomplete sequencing despite the large sequencing depth. Naive subsets generally had larger estimated clonotype richness than memory subsets.

TCR CDR3 regions were amplified from genomic DNA by multiplex PCR using the deep immunoSEQ assay. Extracted genomic DNA from each cell subset was distributed evenly across all wells of several immunoSEQ 96-well plates, and each plate was treated as a replicate. For sorted subsets, approximately 0.2 ug of genomic DNA, equivalent to 25,000 to 35,000 T cell genomes, went into each replicate PCR. Purified libraries were measured with a Qubit 3.0 fluorometer, size-checked on a Bioanalyzer 2100, and measured again with the KAPA Library Quantification kit. Every immunoSEQ 96-well plate was sequenced on a dedicated single-read 150-cycle Illumina NextSeq 550 flow cell. The paper's data handling went like this. Because the immunoSEQ output included only junctional sequences and no quality scores, the filtering could not be the same as the filtering used for full-length reads. Sequences were annotated with PyIR, a Python wrapper for IgBLAST v1.9, using IMGT germline references to assign V/J genes and CDR3. Reads were removed for weak V/J assignments (E-value above 1e-6), missing CDR3, stop codons, out-of-frame junctions, or ambiguous translated residues. A V3J clonotype was defined by an identical inferred V gene, J gene, and CDR3 amino acid sequence. The percentage overlap between two repertoires was calculated by dividing the number of shared unique clonotypes by the size of the smaller repertoire. RTK rarefaction, the Chao1 estimator, and Recon v2.1 estimates of unobserved clonotypes were used to assess repertoire richness. For all TCRbeta clonotypes obtained by the gDNA method from a handful of donors, generation probabilities were computed with OLGA. TCRdb carries this immuneACCESS record with in-frame sequences only. Its versions omit some clonotypes, under half of them owing to an unresolved V gene in the studies checked, with the rest unexplained. The DNA was the basis for D and trimming; V, J and clone size are from that table. Across this sample there are 1,400,000 or so clones, with roughly 98.5% seen only once. Over 0.3% of the sample goes to the ten largest clones.

CDR1 and CDR2 are read off the germline V gene as ENHRY and SYGVKD. From its cysteine to its phenylalanine, the CDR3 spans 15 amino acids. Only the CDR3 portion is preserved as DNA: 45 bases, with reading frame beginning at the first base. Trimming at the junction amounts to 6 bases on V and 3 bases on J, and the germline ends lie 14 bases apart. Remarks on this clone: What this receptor recognizes is not known. Per-nucleotide qualities are absent, and no much larger clonotype sits a single base away.

The donors were healthy, HIV-negative adults with no recently reported acute infections or vaccinations. Only Caucasian adults living in Nashville, Tennessee, USA were represented among the donors. CD4+ T cells were enriched by magnetic negative selection; naive cells were then positively selected on CD45RA, and the negative fraction formed the memory subset. Blood was collected by leukapheresis, and PBMCs were isolated by Ficoll-Histopaque density gradient centrifugation and then cryopreserved in liquid nitrogen vapor phase. Analytical flow cytometry was used to check the purity and quantity of each magnetically sorted T cell population. From each sorted fraction, genomic DNA was isolated and quantified by UV absorbance on a Nanodrop 2000c.

The TCR sequence derives from a young man in good health. This chain joins TRBV10-3 to TRBJ2-2; a tentative D match to TRBD1 spans 6 bases. Source material: naive CD4+ T cells sorted from blood. The cell subset or site label, read with the paper, signifies: CD45RA+ positively selected. The CDR3 region reads CAIRPPDSYTGELFF. In nucleotides, the sequence is TGTGCCATCAGGCCCCCGGACAGCTACACCGGGGAGCTGTTTTTT.